The sequence of this TCR beta chain was determined in a study of cytomegalovirus exposure and HLA in healthy donors. V was shortened by 5 bases and J by 3 bases, with 16 bases between the two germline ends. CDR3 size: 15 residues. Per the germline V gene, CDR1 is MDHEN and CDR2 is SYDVKM. Amplification used 60 Vbeta primers and 13 Jbeta primers. This table comes from immunoSEQ multiplex PCR, and its TCRdb copy is limited to in-frame clones, with some not included. Recorded for this sample: more than 90,000 clones. Sequencing was performed on PBMCs. The receptor was derived from a man aged 35 to 55 in good health and CMV-seropositive. J is TRBJ1-1 and V is TRBV28; perhaps TRBD1 as D (6 bases). The CDR3 loop is CASSPIQGADTEAFF. The DNA of the CDR3 is TGTGCCAGCAGTCCGATACAGGGTGCGGACACTGAAGCTTTCTTT.